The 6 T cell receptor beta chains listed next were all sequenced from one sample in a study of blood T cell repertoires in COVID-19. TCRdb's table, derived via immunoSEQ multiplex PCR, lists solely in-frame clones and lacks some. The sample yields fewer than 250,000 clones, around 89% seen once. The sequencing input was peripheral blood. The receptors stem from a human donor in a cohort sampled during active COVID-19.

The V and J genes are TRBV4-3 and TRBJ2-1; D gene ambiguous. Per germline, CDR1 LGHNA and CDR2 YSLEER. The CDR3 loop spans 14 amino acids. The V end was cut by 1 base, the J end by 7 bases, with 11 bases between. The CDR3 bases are TGCGCCAGCAGCCAAGGCGGCGCCCGGAATGAGCAGTTCTTC. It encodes CASSQGGARNEQFF.

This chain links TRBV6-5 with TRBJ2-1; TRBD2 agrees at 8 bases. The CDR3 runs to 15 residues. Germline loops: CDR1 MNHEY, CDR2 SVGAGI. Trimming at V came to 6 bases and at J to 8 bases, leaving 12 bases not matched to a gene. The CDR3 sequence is CASREYRTSIYEQFF. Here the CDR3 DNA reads TGTGCCAGCAGGGAGTATAGGACTAGCATTTATGAGCAGTTCTTC.

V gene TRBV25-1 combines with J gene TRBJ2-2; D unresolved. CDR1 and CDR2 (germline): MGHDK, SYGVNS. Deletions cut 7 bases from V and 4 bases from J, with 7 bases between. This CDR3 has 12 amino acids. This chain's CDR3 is CASKAVTGELFF. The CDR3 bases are TGTGCCAGCAAGGCGGTCACCGGGGAGCTGTTTTTT.

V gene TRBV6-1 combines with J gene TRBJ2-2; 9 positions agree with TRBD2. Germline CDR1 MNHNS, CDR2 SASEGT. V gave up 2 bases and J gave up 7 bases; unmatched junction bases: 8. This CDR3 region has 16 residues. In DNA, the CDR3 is TGTGCCAGCAGTGAACTAATAGCGGGAGCGGTCGGGGAGCTGTTTTTT. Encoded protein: CASSELIAGAVGELFF.

The CDR3 here is CASSHGQVTDTQYF. The CDR3 DNA reads TGTGCCAGCAGCCATGGACAAGTCACAGATACGCAGTATTTT. The chain joins TRBV3-1 (or the pseudogene TRBV3-2) to TRBJ2-3; D is perhaps TRBD1 (5 bases). Trimming cost V 3 bases and J 2 bases, with 9 bases left between them. The CDR3 is 14 amino acids. In germline, CDR1 is LGHDT, CDR2 YNNKEL (reference sequence).

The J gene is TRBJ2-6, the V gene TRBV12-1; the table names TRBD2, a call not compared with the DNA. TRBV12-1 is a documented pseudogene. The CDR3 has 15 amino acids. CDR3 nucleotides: TGTGCCAGCAGCCGGTTTAAATCTGGGGCCAACGTCCTGACTTTC. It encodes CASSRFKSGANVLTF.